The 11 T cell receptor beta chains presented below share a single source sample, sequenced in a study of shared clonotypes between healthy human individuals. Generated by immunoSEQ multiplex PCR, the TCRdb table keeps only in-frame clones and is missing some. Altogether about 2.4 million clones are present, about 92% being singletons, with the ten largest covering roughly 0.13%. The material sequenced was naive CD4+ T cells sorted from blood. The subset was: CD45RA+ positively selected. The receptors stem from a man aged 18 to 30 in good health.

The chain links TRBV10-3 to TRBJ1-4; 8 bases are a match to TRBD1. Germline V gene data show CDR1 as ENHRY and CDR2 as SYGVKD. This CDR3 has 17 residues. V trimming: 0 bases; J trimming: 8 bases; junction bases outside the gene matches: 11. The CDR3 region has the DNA TGTGCCATCAGTGAGTCGCCCACGACAGGGGAAGAAGAAAAACTGTTTTTT. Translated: CAISESPTTGEEEKLFF.

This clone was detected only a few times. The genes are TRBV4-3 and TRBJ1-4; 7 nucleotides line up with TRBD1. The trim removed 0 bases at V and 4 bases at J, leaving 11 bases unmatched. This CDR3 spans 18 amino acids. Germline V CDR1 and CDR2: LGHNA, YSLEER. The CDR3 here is CASSQDLSSGTDNEKLFF. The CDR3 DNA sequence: TGCGCCAGCAGCCAAGATCTTAGCTCGGGGACAGATAATGAAAAACTGTTTTTT.

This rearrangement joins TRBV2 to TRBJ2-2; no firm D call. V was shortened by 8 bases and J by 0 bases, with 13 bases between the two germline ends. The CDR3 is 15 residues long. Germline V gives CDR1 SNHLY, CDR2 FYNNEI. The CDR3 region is CASWVSRTNTGELFF. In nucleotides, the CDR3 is TGTGCCAGCTGGGTTTCCAGAACGAACACCGGGGAGCTGTTTTTT.

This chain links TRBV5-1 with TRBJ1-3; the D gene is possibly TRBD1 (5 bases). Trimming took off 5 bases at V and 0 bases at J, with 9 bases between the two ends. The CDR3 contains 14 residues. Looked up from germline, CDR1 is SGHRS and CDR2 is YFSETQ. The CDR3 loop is CASSGASSGNTIYF. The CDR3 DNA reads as TGCGCCAGCAGTGGGGCCAGCTCTGGAAACACCATATATTTT.

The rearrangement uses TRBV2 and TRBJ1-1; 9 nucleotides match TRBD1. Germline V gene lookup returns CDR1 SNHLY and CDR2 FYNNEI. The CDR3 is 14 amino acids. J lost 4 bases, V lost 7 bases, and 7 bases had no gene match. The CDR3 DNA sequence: TGTGCCAGCACCCTACAGGGGGCGGGCACTGAAGCTTTCTTT. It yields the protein CASTLQGAGTEAFF.

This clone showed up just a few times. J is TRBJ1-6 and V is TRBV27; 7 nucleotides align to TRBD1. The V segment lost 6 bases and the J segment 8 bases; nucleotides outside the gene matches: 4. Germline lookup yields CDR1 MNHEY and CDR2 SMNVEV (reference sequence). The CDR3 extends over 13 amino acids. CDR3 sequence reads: CASSTDRDSPLHF. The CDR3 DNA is TGTGCCAGCAGCACCGACAGGGATTCACCCCTCCACTTT.

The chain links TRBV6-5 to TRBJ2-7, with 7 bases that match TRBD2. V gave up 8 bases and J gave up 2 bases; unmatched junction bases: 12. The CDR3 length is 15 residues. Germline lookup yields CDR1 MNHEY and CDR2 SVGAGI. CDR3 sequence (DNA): TGTGCCAGCCTACAAGGCGGGAGCCGGGCCTACGAGCAGTACTTC. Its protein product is CASLQGGSRAYEQYF.

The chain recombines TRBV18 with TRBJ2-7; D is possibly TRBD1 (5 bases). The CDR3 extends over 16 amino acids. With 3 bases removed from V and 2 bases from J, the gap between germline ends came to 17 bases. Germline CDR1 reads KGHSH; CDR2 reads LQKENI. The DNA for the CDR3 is TGTGCCAGCTCACCTGTGGGGCAGGGAACCCCCTACGAGCAGTACTTC. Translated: CASSPVGQGTPYEQYF.

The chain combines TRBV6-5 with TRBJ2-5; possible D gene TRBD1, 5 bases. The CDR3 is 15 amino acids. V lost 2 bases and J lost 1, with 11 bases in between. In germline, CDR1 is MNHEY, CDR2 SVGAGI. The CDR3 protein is CASSYKGYLQETQYF. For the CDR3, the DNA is TGTGCCAGCAGTTACAAGGGGTACCTCCAAGAGACCCAGTACTTC.

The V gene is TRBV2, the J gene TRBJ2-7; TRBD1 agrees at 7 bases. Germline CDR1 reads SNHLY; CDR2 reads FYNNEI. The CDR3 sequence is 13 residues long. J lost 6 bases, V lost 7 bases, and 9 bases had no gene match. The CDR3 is CASKYRGSGEQYF. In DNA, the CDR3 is TGTGCCAGCAAGTACAGGGGCTCTGGCGAGCAGTACTTC.

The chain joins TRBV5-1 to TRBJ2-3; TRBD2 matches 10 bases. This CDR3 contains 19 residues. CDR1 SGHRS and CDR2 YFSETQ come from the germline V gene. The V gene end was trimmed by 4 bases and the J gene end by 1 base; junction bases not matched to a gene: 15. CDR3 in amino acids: CASSIGGLAGAAGTDTQYF. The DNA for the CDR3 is TGCGCCAGCAGCATCGGAGGGCTAGCGGGGGCCGCGGGCACAGATACGCAGTATTTT.